This TCR beta chain was found in a study of T-cell reconstitution after alpha-beta-depleted transplantation in children. Germline lookup yields CDR1 LNHDA and CDR2 SQIVND (reference sequence). This CDR3 has 15 residues. Trimming stripped 3 bases from V and 2 bases from J, with 11 bases between. Whole-study results and caveats: At the one-year point after transplant, T-cell counts and TCRbeta diversity were found to come mostly from T cells that had been newly produced. High day-60 TCRbeta diversity in some patients came from surviving recipient T cells and thymic progenitors. The origin of alpha-beta T cells about two months after transplant was reportedly several hundred expanded graft clones.

The count of this clonotype is one. What it binds is not known. Molecular barcoding with unique molecular identifiers was used for the TCRbeta library. TCRdb independently ran MiXCR on the PCR reads; one entry per CDR3 protein. The sample contains 250,000 to 300,000 distinct CDR3 sequences, around a tenth of which appear only once. The source material was PBMCs, sampled before TCRalphabeta/CD19-depleted stem cell transplant. The J gene is TRBJ2-1, the V gene TRBV19; D gene unclear. The receptor's source is a boy in the first two years of life with acute myeloid leukemia, due to receive a stem cell transplant. The CDR3 DNA follows: TGTGCCAGTAGTATTTGGCGCCCTCCCTACAATGAGCAGTTCTTC. Amino acids: CASSIWRPPYNEQFF. The full variable domain, with the rest looked up from reference TRBV19 and TRBJ2-1, is DGGITQSPKYLFRKEGQNVTLSCEQNLNHDAMYWYRQDPGQGLRLIYYSQIVNDFQKGDIAEGYSVSREKKESFPLTVTSAQKNPTAFYLCASSIWRPPYNEQFFGPGTRLTVL.